A selection of T cell receptor beta chains follows, all from one sample in a study of shared clonotypes between healthy human individuals. Repertoires were generated with immunoSEQ multiplex PCR, while TCRdb's copy carries only in-frame clones and drops some. The sample contains more than 2,000,000 clones, around nine tenths of which appear only once. Material: naive CD4+ T cells sorted from blood. These receptors all come from a man younger than 35 in good health. The CDR3 runs from the conserved cysteine through the conserved F or W. Each record gives: CDR3 DNA, CDR3 protein, V gene, D gene, clone size, J gene. A D gene is named only where the DNA matches it firmly. Clone size is stated in some rows and not others, as once, few, many or a class when expanded.

CDR3 DNA: TGTGCCAGCAGTGATATCTCTGGGGCCAACGTCCTGACTTTC; CDR3 protein: CASSDISGANVLTF; V gene: TRBV5-6; D gene: NA; clone size: NA; J gene: TRBJ2-6
CDR3 DNA: TGTGCCAGCAGCGCCTCAGGGGGTGAGCAGTTCTTC; CDR3 protein: CASSASGGEQFF; V gene: TRBV11-3; D gene: TRBD1; clone size: once; J gene: TRBJ2-1
CDR3 DNA: TGTGCCAGCAGGGAGACGGGCTCTGGAAACACCATATATTTT; CDR3 protein: CASRETGSGNTIYF; V gene: TRBV25-1; D gene: NA; clone size: NA; J gene: TRBJ1-3
CDR3 DNA: TGTGCCAGCAGCGTTACTAGCGGGACGGCCTACAATGAGCAGTTCTTC; CDR3 protein: CASSVTSGTAYNEQFF; V gene: TRBV9; D gene: TRBD2; clone size: once; J gene: TRBJ2-1
CDR3 DNA: TGTGCCTGGAGTGTACAAGCCTACGAGCAGTACTTC; CDR3 protein: CAWSVQAYEQYF; V gene: TRBV30; D gene: NA; clone size: many; J gene: TRBJ2-7
CDR3 DNA: TGTGCCAGCAGCTTGAACTACGAGCAGTACTTC; CDR3 protein: CASSLNYEQYF; V gene: TRBV5-6; D gene: NA; clone size: once; J gene: TRBJ2-7
CDR3 DNA: TGTGCCAGTAGGTTGTCAGCATCTAACTATGGCTACACCTTC; CDR3 protein: CASRLSASNYGYTF; V gene: TRBV19; D gene: NA; clone size: NA; J gene: TRBJ1-2
CDR3 DNA: TGTGCCAGCAGTGAATCGGGTCGGACCCTCCACTTT; CDR3 protein: CASSESGRTLHF; V gene: TRBV2; D gene: NA; clone size: few; J gene: TRBJ1-6
CDR3 DNA: TGTGCCAGCAGGGGTGTTGATGGCTACACCTTC; CDR3 protein: CASRGVDGYTF; V gene: TRBV6-5; D gene: NA; clone size: NA; J gene: TRBJ1-2
CDR3 DNA: TGTGCCAGCAGCCGCCTCCCCTCCGGGGGCCGGTACGAGCAGTACTTC; CDR3 protein: CASSRLPSGGRYEQYF; V gene: TRBV5-8; D gene: NA; clone size: NA; J gene: TRBJ2-7
CDR3 DNA: TGTGCCAGCAGTGCCAGGATTTGGGAGACCCAGTACTTC; CDR3 protein: CASSARIWETQYF; V gene: TRBV27; D gene: NA; clone size: NA; J gene: TRBJ2-5